This passage covers 10 T cell receptor beta chains from one sample sequenced in a study of patients and donors after allogeneic stem cell transplantation. A single record per CDR3 protein comes from TCRdb applying MiXCR to the RT-PCR reads. The sample comprises some 960,000 distinct CDR3 sequences, about a sixth of which are singletons, and approximately 5.9% rests with the top ten. The specimen was blood, either unsorted or a sorted T cell fraction (not recorded which). The receptor set was obtained from a human donor who was either an allogeneic HSCT recipient or a stem cell or donor lymphocyte infusion donor (not recorded which). It is not recorded whose cells these are; they may come from a transplant donor.

This clonotype was seen a few times. This chain joins TRBV7-2 and TRBJ2-5; D unclear. The CDR3 length is 11 residues. The germline V gene has CDR1 SGHTA and CDR2 FQGNSA. Between the trimmed V and J ends, which lost 5 bases and 7 bases, there was a span of 8 bases. CDR3 in amino acids: CASSTRRTQYF. The CDR3 coding sequence is TGTGCCAGCAGCACCCGCCGGACCCAGTACTTC.

This clonotype was detected ten times or more. The V gene is TRBV4-3, the J gene TRBJ1-1, with D perhaps matching TRBD1 (5 bases). The V end lost 0 bases, the J end lost 5 bases, and 22 bases lay between the germline ends. The V gene's germline CDR1 is LGHNA and CDR2 YSLEER. The length of the CDR3 is 18 residues. This CDR3 is CASSQDLSWAGRGTEAFF. CDR3 DNA: TGCGCCAGCAGCCAAGACCTGTCATGGGCAGGGAGGGGAACTGAAGCTTTCTTT.

This sequence joins TRBV6-2 or TRBV6-3 and TRBJ2-4, with D possibly called TRBD1 or TRBD2 (6 bases each). In germline, CDR1 is MNHEY, CDR2 SVGEGT. V was cut by 8 bases and J by 8 bases, with 16 bases left in between. The length of the CDR3 is 13 residues. The CDR3 DNA is TGTGCCAGCCTCGGGGGCGAATACGACATTCAGTACTTC. Amino acid sequence: CASLGGEYDIQYF.

The chain employs TRBV2 and TRBJ2-1; 11 positions agree with TRBD2. The J segment lost 10 bases and the V segment lost 5 bases, leaving 10 bases of the junction unmatched. Germline-derived CDR1 and CDR2 are SNHLY and FYNNEI. CDR3 length: 15 residues. DNA for the CDR3: TGTGCCAGCAGTATCGTACTAGCGGGGGTTAGCGAGCAGTTCTTC. This gives the protein CASSIVLAGVSEQFF.

This clonotype was detected a few times. The V gene is TRBV20-1, the J gene TRBJ1-4, with unresolved D. V lost 2 bases to trimming and J lost 1 base, with 11 bases between them. CDR3 length equals 15 residues. Per germline, CDR1 DFQATT and CDR2 SNEGSKA (reference sequence). The CDR3 region is CSARKDWVTNEKLFF. CDR3 sequence (DNA): TGCAGTGCTAGAAAGGACTGGGTAACTAATGAAAAACTGTTTTTT.

The V call is TRBV6-5, the J call TRBJ2-7; D gene unclear. Germline loops: CDR1 MNHEY, CDR2 SVGAGI. The CDR3 covers 15 residues. V dropped 0 bases and J dropped 4 bases, with 13 bases sitting between them. The CDR3 loop reads CASSYSSLVIYEQYF. The DNA for the CDR3 is TGTGCCAGCAGTTACTCGAGTCTAGTAATTTACGAGCAGTACTTC.

This clonotype was observed a handful of times. This chain joins TRBV27 and TRBJ1-2, with 7 bases identical to TRBD1. This CDR3 has 14 residues. V trimming: 6 bases; J trimming: 7 bases; junction bases outside the gene matches: 11. Germline V gives CDR1 MNHEY, CDR2 SMNVEV (reference sequence). In DNA form, the CDR3 reads TGTGCCAGCAGGATGACAGGGCATGTCGGTGGCTACACCTTC. Protein sequence: CASRMTGHVGGYTF.

The V gene is TRBV14, the J gene TRBJ2-6, with D uncertain. V dropped 4 bases and J dropped 4 bases, with 11 bases sitting between them. There are 15 residues in the CDR3. The germline gives CDR1 SGHDN, CDR2 FVKESK. CDR3 residues: CASSRRTGGANVLTF. The CDR3 coding sequence is TGTGCCAGCAGCCGTAGAACCGGAGGGGCCAACGTCCTGACTTTC.

This sequence joins TRBV10-3 and TRBJ2-3, with D possibly matching TRBD2 (5 bases). With 5 bases removed from V and 0 bases from J, the gap between germline ends came to 9 bases. The CDR3 contains 14 residues. Germline CDR1 ENHRY, CDR2 SYGVKD. The CDR3 protein is CAISKSGSTDTQYF. DNA of the CDR3: TGTGCCATCAGTAAAAGCGGAAGCACAGATACGCAGTATTTT.

This clonotype has just a few counts. The chain has TRBV6-5 and TRBJ2-7; tentative D call: TRBD1 (6 bases). The CDR3 loop spans 14 amino acids. V lost 4 bases, J lost 2 bases, and 12 bases lay in between. CDR1 and CDR2 (germline): MNHEY, SVGAGI. The CDR3 sequence is CASSSQGKAYEQYF. As DNA, the CDR3 is TGTGCCAGCAGTTCCCAGGGGAAAGCCTACGAGCAGTACTTC.